Listed here are 3 T cell receptor beta chains from one sample, sequenced in a study of blood T cell repertoires in COVID-19. The method was immunoSEQ multiplex PCR; TCRdb's version includes in-frame clones alone and lacks a portion of them. The sample lists about 230,000 clones, approximately 90% occurring once. The sample consisted of PBMCs or T cells enriched from blood (not recorded which). These receptors were collected from a woman in her 40s with acute COVID-19.

This chain connects TRBV30 to TRBJ1-6; maybe TRBD1 (6 bases). Trimming cost V 3 bases and J 13 bases, with 13 bases left between them. The CDR3 consists of 12 residues. From germline, CDR1 is GTSNPN and CDR2 SVGIG (reference sequence). CDR3 protein: CAWRAQGRPLHF. Here the CDR3 DNA reads TGTGCCTGGAGGGCACAGGGAAGGCCCCTCCACTTT.

The chain employs TRBV3-1 (or the pseudogene TRBV3-2) and TRBJ2-4, with D tentatively TRBD2 (6 bases). Germline values: CDR1 LGHDT, CDR2 YNNKEL (reference sequence). This CDR3 spans 16 amino acids. Trimming removed 1 base at V and 9 bases at J, with 19 bases between. In nucleotides, the CDR3 is TGTGCCAGCAGCCAAGGGGACTTCGGGAGTGTCGGCATTCAGTACTTC. Translated: CASSQGDFGSVGIQYF.

This sequence joins TRBV7-9 and TRBJ2-1; D is possibly TRBD2 (6 bases). The CDR3 covers 14 residues. CDR1 SEHNR and CDR2 FQNEAQ come from the germline V gene (reference sequence). Deletions cut 5 bases from V and 3 bases from J, with 11 bases between. The chain's CDR3 is CASSPSGSYNEQFF. The DNA of the CDR3 is TGTGCCAGCAGCCCCTCCGGGAGCTACAATGAGCAGTTCTTC.